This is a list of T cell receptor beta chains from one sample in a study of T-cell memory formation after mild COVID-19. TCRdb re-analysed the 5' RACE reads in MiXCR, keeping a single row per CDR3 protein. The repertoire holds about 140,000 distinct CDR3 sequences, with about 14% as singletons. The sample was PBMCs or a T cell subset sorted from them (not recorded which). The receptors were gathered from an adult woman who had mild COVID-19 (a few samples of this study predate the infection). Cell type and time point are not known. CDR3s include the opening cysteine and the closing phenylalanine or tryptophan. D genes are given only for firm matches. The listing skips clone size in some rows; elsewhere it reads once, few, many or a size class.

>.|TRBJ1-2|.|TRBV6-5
CASSYEENGSYGYTF
TGTGCCAGCAGTTACGAGGAAAACGGTAGCTATGGCTACACCTTC
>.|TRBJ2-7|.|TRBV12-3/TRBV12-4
CASSLAAGGRNEQYF
TGTGCCAGCAGTTTAGCGGCTGGGGGCAGGAACGAGCAGTACTTC
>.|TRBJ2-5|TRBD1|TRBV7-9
CASADSGTGMGNQETQYF
TGTGCCAGCGCCGACTCCGGGACAGGGATGGGCAACCAAGAGACCCAGTACTTC
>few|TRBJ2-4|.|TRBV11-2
CASSLRLTGAVAKNIQYF
TGTGCCAGCAGCTTACGTTTGACCGGGGCAGTAGCCAAAAACATTCAGTACTTC
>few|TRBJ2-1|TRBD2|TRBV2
CASSRGGPTHNEQFF
TGTGCCAGCAGTCGCGGGGGGCCTACTCACAATGAGCAGTTCTTC
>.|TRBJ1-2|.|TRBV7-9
CASSLEQGYYGYTF
TGTGCCAGCAGCTTAGAACAGGGCTACTATGGCTACACCTTC
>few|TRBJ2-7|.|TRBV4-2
CASSQDLERYEQYF
TGTGCCAGCAGCCAAGATCTCGAAAGATACGAGCAGTACTTC
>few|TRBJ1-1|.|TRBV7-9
CASSPPGEAFF
TGTGCCAGCAGCCCACCCGGGGAAGCTTTCTTT
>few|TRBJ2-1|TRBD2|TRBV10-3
CAIQLAGGNNEQFF
TGTGCCATCCAATTAGCGGGAGGAAACAATGAGCAGTTCTTC
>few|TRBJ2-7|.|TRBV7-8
CASSLVGGQPNYEQYF
TGTGCCAGCAGCTTAGTAGGTGGTCAACCCAACTACGAGCAGTACTTC
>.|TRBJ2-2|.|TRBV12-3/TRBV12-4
CASSLAVTGELFF
TGTGCCAGCAGTTTAGCGGTTACCGGGGAGCTGTTTTTT
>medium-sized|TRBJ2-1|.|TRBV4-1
CASSLTPPGDFSYNEQFF
TGCGCCAGCAGCCTCACCCCTCCGGGGGACTTCTCCTACAATGAGCAGTTCTTC
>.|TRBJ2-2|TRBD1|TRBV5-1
CASSSNPGQGSTGELFF
TGCGCCAGCAGCTCAAACCCGGGACAGGGGAGTACCGGGGAGCTGTTTTTT
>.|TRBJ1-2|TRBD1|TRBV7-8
CASSLGTGEGYTF
TGTGCCAGCAGCTTAGGAACAGGGGAGGGCTACACCTTC
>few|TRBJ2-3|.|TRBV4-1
CASSRLVQAGDTQYF
TGCGCCAGCAGCCGGTTGGTACAGGCGGGAGATACGCAGTATTTT
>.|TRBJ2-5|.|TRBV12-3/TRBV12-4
CASSLVGRETQYF
TGTGCCAGCAGTTTAGTCGGCAGAGAGACCCAGTACTTC
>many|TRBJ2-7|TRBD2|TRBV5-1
CASSEIPGLAGVGEQYF
TGCGCCAGCAGCGAAATACCGGGACTAGCGGGAGTAGGTGAGCAGTACTTC
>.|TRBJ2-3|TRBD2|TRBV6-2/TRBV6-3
CASRPPSGGFLDTQYF
TGTGCCAGCAGACCCCCAAGCGGGGGGTTCCTCGATACGCAGTATTTT
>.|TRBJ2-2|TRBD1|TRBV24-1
CATSDQDRDHGELFF
TGTGCCACCAGTGACCAAGACAGGGATCACGGGGAGCTGTTTTTT
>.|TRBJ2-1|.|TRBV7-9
CASSLFEQFF
TGTGCCAGCAGCTTATTTGAGCAGTTCTTC
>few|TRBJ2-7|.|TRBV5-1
CASSLDPRDEQYF
TGCGCCAGCAGCTTGGATCCTCGGGACGAGCAGTACTTC
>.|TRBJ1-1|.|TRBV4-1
CASSQERGSGFF
TGCGCCAGCAGCCAAGAGAGGGGGTCAGGGTTCTTT
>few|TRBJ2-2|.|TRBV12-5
CASDLGQSNTGELFF
TGTGCTAGTGATCTCGGACAGTCGAACACCGGGGAGCTGTTTTTT
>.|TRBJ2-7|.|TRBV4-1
CASSQDPYPRDTRTSEQYF
TGCGCCAGCAGCCAAGATCCATACCCCAGGGACACTAGAACCTCCGAGCAGTACTTC
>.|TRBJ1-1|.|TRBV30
CAWSGAQHTEAFF
TGTGCCTGGAGCGGGGCACAGCACACTGAAGCTTTCTTT